This TCR beta chain stems from a study of blood T cell repertoires in COVID-19. Study-level information: Sources were T cells, B-cell-depleted T cells, or PBMCs; the material itself was cDNA or gDNA.

Clones were read by immunoSEQ multiplex PCR, and TCRdb kept only the in-frame ones, dropping some. The sample has more than 120,000 clones, roughly 89% seen once. Germline-derived CDR1 and CDR2 are LNHDA and SQIVND (reference sequence). The CDR3 is 12 amino acids. Trimming removed 2 bases at V and 7 bases at J, with 8 bases between. This receptor was obtained from a woman aged 45-59 years with active or convalescent COVID-19. The chain uses TRBV19 and TRBJ1-2; D uncertain. The material sequenced was peripheral blood. Here the CDR3 reads CASSIRALGYTF. For the CDR3, the DNA is TGTGCCAGTAGTATAAGAGCCCTTGGCTACACCTTC.